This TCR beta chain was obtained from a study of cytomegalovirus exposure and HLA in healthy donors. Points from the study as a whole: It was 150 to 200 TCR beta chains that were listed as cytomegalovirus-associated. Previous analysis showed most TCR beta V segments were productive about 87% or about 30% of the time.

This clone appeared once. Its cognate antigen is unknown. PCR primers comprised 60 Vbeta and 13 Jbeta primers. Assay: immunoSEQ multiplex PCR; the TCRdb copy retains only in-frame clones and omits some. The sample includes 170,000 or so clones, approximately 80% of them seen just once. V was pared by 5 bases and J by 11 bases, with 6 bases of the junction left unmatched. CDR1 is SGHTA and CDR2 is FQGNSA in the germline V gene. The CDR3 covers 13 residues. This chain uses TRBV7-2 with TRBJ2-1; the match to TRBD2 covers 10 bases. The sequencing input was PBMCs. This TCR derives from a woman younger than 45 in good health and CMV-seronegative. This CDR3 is CASSTGLAEKQFF. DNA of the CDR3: TGTGCCAGCAGCACCGGACTAGCGGAGAAGCAGTTCTTC.